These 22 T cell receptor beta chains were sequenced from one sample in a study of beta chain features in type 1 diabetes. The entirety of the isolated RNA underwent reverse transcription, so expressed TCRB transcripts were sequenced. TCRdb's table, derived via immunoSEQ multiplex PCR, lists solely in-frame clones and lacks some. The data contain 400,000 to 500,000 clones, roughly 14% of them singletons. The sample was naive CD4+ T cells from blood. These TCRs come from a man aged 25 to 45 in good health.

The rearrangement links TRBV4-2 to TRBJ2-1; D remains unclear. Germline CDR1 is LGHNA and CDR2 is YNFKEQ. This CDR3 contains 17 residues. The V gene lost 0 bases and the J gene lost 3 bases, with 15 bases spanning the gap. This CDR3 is CASSQDPIRASYNEQFF. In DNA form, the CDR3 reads TGTGCCAGCAGCCAAGACCCCATCCGGGCTAGCTACAATGAGCAGTTCTTC.

The chain's CDR3 is CASSVAVSGRADYEQYV. The CDR3 coding sequence is TGTGCCAGCAGCGTAGCGGTTAGCGGGAGGGCGGACTACGAGCAGTACGTC. The chain has TRBV9 and TRBJ2-7; 11 nucleotides agree with TRBD2. In germline, CDR1 is SGDLS, CDR2 YYNGEE. The CDR3 extends over 17 amino acids. The junction had 8 bases not matched to a gene; V was cut back by 0 bases and J by 3 bases.

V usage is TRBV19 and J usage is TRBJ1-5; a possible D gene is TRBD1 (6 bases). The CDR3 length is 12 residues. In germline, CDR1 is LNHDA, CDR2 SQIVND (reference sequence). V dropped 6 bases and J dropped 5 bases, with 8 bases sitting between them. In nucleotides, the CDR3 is TGTGCCAGTAGCAGGGGCGATCAGCCCCAGCATTTT. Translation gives CASSRGDQPQHF.

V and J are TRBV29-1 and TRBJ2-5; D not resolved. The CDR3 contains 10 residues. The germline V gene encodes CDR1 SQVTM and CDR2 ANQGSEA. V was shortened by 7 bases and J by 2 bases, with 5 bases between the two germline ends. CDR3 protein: CSGGQETQYF. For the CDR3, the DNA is TGCAGCGGGGGACAAGAGACCCAGTACTTC.

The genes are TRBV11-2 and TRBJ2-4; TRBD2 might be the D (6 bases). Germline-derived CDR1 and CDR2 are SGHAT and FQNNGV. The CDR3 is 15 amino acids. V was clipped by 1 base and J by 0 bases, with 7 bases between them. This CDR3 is CASSLGGLAKNIQYF. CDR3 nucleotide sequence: TGTGCCAGCAGCTTAGGGGGACTAGCCAAAAACATTCAGTACTTC.

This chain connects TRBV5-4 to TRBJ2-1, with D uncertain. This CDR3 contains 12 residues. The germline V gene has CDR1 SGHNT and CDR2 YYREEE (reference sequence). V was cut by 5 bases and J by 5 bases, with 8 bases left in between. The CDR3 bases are TGTGCCAGCAGAGACGGCCACAATGAGCAGTTCTTC. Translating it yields CASRDGHNEQFF.

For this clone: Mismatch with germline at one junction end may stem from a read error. The CDR3, as DNA: TGCGCCAGCAGCCAAGGATACTCCACAGGGGGCGATCGGCGGGATTTT. Protein: CASSQGYSTGGDRRDF. V and J are TRBV4-3 and TRBJ1-5, with 9 bases matching TRBD1. In germline, CDR1 is LGHNA, CDR2 YSLEER. The CDR3 runs 16 residues.

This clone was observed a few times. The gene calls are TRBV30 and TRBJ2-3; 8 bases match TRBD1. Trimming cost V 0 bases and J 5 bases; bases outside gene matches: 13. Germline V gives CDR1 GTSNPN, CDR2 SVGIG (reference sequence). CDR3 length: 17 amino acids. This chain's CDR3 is CAWSVGGRGLRGDTQYF. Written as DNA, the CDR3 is TGTGCCTGGAGTGTAGGTGGCAGGGGGCTTCGGGGAGATACGCAGTATTTT.

The CDR3 spells CASSSSGQANTEAFF. The CDR3 coding sequence is TGTGCCAGCAGCTCCTCGGGACAGGCGAACACTGAAGCTTTCTTT. V usage is TRBV7-9 and J usage is TRBJ1-1; TRBD1 agrees at 8 bases. The CDR3 spans 15 residues. Germline V CDR1 and CDR2: SEHNR, FQNEAQ (reference sequence). V shed 4 bases, J shed 1 base, and the junction held 5 bases outside the gene matches.

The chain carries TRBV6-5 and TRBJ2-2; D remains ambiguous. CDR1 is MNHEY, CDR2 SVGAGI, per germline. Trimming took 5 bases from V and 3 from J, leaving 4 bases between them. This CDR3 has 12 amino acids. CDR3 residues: CASSGDTGELFF. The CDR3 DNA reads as TGTGCCAGCAGTGGGGACACCGGGGAGCTGTTTTTT.

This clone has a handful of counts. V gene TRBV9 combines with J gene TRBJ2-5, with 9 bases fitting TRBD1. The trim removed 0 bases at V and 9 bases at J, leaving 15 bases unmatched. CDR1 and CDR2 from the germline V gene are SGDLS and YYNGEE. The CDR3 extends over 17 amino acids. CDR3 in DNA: TGTGCCAGCAGCGTAGATCCGGGACAGGGAGTTCAAGCAGCCCAGTACTTC. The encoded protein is CASSVDPGQGVQAAQYF.

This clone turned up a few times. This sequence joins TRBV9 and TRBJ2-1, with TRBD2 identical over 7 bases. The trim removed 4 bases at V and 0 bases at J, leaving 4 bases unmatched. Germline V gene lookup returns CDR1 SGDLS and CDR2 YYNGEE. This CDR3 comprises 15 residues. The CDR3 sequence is CASSTAGSSYNEQFF. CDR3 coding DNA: TGTGCCAGCAGCACAGCGGGGAGCTCCTACAATGAGCAGTTCTTC. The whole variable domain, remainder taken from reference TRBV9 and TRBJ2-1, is DSGVTQTPKHLITATGQRVTLRCSPRSGDLSVYWYQQSLDQGLQFLIQYYNGEERAKGNILERFSAQQFPDLHSELNLSSLELGDSALYFCASSTAGSSYNEQFFGPGTRLTVL.

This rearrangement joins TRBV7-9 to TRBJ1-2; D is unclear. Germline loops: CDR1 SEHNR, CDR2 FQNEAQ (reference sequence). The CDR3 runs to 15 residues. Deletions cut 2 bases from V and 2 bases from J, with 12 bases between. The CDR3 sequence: CASSLTHSYNYGYTF. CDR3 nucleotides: TGTGCCAGCAGCTTAACCCACAGCTACAACTATGGCTACACCTTC.

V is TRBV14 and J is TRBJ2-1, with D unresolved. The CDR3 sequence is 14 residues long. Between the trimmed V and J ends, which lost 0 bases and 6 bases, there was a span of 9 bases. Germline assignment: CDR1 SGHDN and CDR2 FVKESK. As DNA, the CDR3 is TGTGCCAGCAGCCAAGAAAAGCTCCTCAATGAGCAGTTCTTC. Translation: CASSQEKLLNEQFF.

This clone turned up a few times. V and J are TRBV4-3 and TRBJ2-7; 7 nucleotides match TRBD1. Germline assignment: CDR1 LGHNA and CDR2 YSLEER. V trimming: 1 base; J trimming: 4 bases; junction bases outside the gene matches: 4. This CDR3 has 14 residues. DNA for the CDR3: TGCGCCAGCAGCCAAGGACAGGGTATTTACGAGCAGTACTTC. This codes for CASSQGQGIYEQYF.

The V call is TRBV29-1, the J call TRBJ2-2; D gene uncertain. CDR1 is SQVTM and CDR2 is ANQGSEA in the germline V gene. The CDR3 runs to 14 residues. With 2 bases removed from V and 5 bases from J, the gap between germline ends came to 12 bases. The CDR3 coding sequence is TGCAGCGTTGAACCGGCAGAACAGACCGGGGAGCTGTTTTTT. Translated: CSVEPAEQTGELFF.

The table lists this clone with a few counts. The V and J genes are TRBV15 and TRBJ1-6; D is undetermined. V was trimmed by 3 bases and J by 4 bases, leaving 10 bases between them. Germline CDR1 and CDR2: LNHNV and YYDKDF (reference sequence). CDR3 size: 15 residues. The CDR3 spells CATSRAGVYNSPLHF. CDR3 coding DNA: TGTGCCACCAGCAGGGCTGGGGTGTATAATTCACCCCTCCACTTT.

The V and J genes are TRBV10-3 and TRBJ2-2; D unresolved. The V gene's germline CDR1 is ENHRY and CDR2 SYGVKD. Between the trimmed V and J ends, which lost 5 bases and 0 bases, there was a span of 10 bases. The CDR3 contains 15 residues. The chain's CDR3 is CAISTLGANTGELFF. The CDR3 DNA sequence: TGTGCCATCAGTACCCTTGGCGCGAACACCGGGGAGCTGTTTTTT.

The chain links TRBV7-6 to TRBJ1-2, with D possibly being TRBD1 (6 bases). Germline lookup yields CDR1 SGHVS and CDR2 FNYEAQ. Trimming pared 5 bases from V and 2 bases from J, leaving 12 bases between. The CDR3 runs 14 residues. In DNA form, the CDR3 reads TGTGCCAGCAGCGCACTAACAGGGAACTATGGCTACACCTTC. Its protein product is CASSALTGNYGYTF.

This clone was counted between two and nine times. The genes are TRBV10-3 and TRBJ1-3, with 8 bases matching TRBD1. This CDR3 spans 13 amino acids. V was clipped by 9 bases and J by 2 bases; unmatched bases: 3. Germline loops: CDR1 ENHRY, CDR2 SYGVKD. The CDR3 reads CAMGQETGNTIYF. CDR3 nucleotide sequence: TGTGCCATGGGACAGGAGACTGGAAACACCATATATTTT.

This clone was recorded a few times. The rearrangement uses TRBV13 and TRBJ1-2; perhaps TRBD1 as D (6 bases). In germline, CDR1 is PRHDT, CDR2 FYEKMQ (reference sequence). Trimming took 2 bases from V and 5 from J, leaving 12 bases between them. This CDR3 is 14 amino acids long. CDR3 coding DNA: TGTGCCAGCAGCTTAACCGGACAGACTTATGGCTACACCTTC. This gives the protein CASSLTGQTYGYTF.

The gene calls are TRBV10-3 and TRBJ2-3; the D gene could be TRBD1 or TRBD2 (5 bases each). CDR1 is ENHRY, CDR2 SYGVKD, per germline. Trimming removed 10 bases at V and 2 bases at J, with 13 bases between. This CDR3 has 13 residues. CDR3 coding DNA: TGTGCCACCCGGGTGGGGGTCACAGATACGCAGTATTTT. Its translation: CATRVGVTDTQYF.